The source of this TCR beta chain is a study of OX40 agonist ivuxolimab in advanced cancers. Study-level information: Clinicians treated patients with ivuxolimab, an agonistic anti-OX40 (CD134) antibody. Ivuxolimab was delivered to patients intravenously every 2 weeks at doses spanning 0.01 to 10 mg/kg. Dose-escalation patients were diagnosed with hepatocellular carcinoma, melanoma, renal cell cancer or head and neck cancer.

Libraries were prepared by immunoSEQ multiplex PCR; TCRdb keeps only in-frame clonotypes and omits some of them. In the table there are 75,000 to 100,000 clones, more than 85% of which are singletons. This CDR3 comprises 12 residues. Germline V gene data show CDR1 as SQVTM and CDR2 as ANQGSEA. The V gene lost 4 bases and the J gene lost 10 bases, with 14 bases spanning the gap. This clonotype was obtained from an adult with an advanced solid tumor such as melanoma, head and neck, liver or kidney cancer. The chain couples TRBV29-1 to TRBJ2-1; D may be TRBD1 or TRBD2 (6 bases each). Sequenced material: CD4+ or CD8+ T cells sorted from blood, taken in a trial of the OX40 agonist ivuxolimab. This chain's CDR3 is CSVVTGRGEQFF. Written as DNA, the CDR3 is TGCAGCGTTGTGACAGGCCGGGGGGAGCAGTTCTTC.